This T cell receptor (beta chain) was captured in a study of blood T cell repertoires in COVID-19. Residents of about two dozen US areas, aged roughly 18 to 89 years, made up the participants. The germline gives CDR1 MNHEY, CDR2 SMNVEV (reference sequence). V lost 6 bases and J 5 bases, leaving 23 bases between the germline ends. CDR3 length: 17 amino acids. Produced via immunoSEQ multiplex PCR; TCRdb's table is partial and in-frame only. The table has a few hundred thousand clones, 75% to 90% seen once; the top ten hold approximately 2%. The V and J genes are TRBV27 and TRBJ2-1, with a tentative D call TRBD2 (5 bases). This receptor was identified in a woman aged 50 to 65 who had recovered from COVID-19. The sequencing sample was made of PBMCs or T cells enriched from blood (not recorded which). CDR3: CASSLRWLAGRHNEQFF. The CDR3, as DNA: TGTGCCAGCAGCCTCCGGTGGCTAGCTGGGCGACACAATGAGCAGTTCTTC.